The 20 T cell receptor beta chains below all came from one sample that was sequenced in a study of identical twins. TCRdb re-called the 5' RACE reads through MiXCR, storing one row per CDR3 protein. Among about 520,000 distinct CDR3 sequences listed, less than 25% were seen once. The same data also went into a second study, on T cells expressing NK-cell markers.

Sequencing used CD4+ T cells sorted from blood. The receptors shown here come from a woman younger than 30 in good health.

The J gene is TRBJ2-5, the V gene TRBV14; D is perhaps TRBD1 or TRBD2 (5 bases each). With 4 bases removed from V and 4 bases from J, the gap between germline ends came to 16 bases. CDR3 size: 15 residues. Germline loops: CDR1 SGHDN, CDR2 FVKESK. The CDR3 DNA follows: TGTGCCAGCAGCCCCGGGACCGCGTGGGGAGAGACCCAGTACTTC. Residues: CASSPGTAWGETQYF. The entire variable domain, with the rest obtained from reference TRBV14 and TRBJ2-5, is as follows: EAGVTQFPSHSVIEKGQTVTLRCDPISGHDNLYWYRRVMGKEIKFLLHFVKESKQDESGMPNNRFLAERTGGTYSTLKVQPAELEDSGVYFCASSPGTAWGETQYFGPGTRLLVL.

The chain links TRBV5-1 to TRBJ2-7; D assignment may be TRBD1 or TRBD2 (5 bases each). This CDR3 is built from 15 residues. Germline CDR1 reads SGHRS; CDR2 reads YFSETQ. Trimming pared 2 bases from V and 2 bases from J, leaving 14 bases between. DNA for the CDR3: TGCGCCAGCAGCTTTAGTGAGGGGTTTACCTACGAGCAGTACTTC. It codes for CASSFSEGFTYEQYF.

This clonotype has only a few counts. The chain uses TRBV5-1 and TRBJ1-4; no firm D call. V lost 0 bases to trimming and J lost 8 bases, with 14 bases between them. Per the germline V gene, CDR1 is SGHRS and CDR2 is YFSETQ. This CDR3 is 15 amino acids long. CDR3 sequence (DNA): TGCGCCAGCAGCTTGGGCAGCCAGTGGCGGGAAAAACTGTTTTTT. This encodes CASSLGSQWREKLFF.

This clonotype was seen at least ten times. The V and J genes are TRBV12-3 or TRBV12-4 and TRBJ2-1; unclear D gene. Trimming took 7 bases from V and 9 from J, leaving 13 bases between them. The CDR3 runs 12 residues. CDR3 protein: CASTPGVLEQFF. The CDR3 bases are TGTGCCAGCACGCCTGGGGTCCTTGAGCAGTTCTTC.

This clonotype turned up a few times. V usage is TRBV5-1 and J usage is TRBJ2-1, with 7 bases that match TRBD2. The junction had 7 bases not matched to a gene; V was cut back by 7 bases and J by 9 bases. CDR3 size: 12 residues. CDR1 and CDR2 (germline): SGHRS, YFSETQ. The CDR3 DNA reads as TGCGCCAGCTCCAGACTAGCTAGTGAGCAGTTCTTC. It encodes CASSRLASEQFF. Filled out from reference TRBV5-1 and TRBJ2-1, the complete variable domain reads KAGVTQTPRYLIKTRGQQVTLSCSPISGHRSVSWYQQTPGQGLQFLFEYFSETQRNKGNFPGRFSGRQFSNSRSEMNVSTLELGDSALYLCASSRLASEQFFGPGTRLTVL.

V and J are TRBV9 and TRBJ1-2; the D gene is possibly TRBD1 (6 bases). The V and J ends lost 3 bases and 5 bases respectively, with 14 bases between them. The CDR3 extends over 14 amino acids. CDR1 and CDR2 (germline): SGDLS, YYNGEE. The CDR3 DNA reads TGTGCCAGCAGCGACTCGACAGGAAGTTATGGCTACACCTTC. This sequence encodes CASSDSTGSYGYTF.

The chain is built from TRBV12-3 or TRBV12-4 and TRBJ2-1, with D unresolved. The CDR3 length is 13 residues. V was trimmed by 2 bases and J by 9 bases, leaving 11 bases between them. The CDR3 DNA is TGTGCCAGCAGTTTACTGGGCCCGGGTGAGCAGTTCTTC. This gives the protein CASSLLGPGEQFF.

The rearrangement uses TRBV2 and TRBJ2-7; D tentatively fits TRBD1 or TRBD2 (5 bases each). Germline V gene data show CDR1 as SNHLY and CDR2 as FYNNEI. The CDR3 sequence is 13 residues long. Trimming removed 4 bases from V and 6 bases from J, with 13 bases in between. The CDR3 here is CASSGGSGGEQYF. The CDR3 DNA follows: TGTGCCAGCAGTGGAGGAAGTGGGGGCGAGCAGTACTTC.

Only a few counts were recorded for this clonotype. J is TRBJ2-5 and V is TRBV2; 13 nucleotides align to TRBD2. This CDR3 has 15 residues. CDR1 is SNHLY, CDR2 FYNNEI, per germline. The trim removed 4 bases at V and 4 bases at J, leaving 3 bases unmatched. CDR3 nucleotide sequence: TGTGCCAGCAGTGGTCGACTAGCGGGGGGAGAGACCCAGTACTTC. This translates into CASSGRLAGGETQYF.

The chain is built from TRBV4-1 and TRBJ2-7; TRBD1 might be the D (5 bases). The CDR3 runs 14 residues. V was cut by 0 bases and J by 7 bases, with 13 bases left in between. CDR1 is MGHRA, CDR2 YSYEKL, per germline. CDR3 nucleotides: TGCGCCAGCAGCCAAGATCCAACAGGTCGGGAGCAGTACTTC. As protein: CASSQDPTGREQYF.

The rearrangement joins TRBV3-1 to TRBJ2-1; tentative D call: TRBD1 (6 bases). V lost 4 bases and J lost 4, with 17 bases in between. CDR1 and CDR2 (germline): LGHDT, YNNKEL (reference sequence). CDR3 length: 16 amino acids. The CDR3 nucleotides read TGTGCCAGCAGCCCTTTTACAGGGAGAAGGTACAATGAGCAGTTCTTC. Amino acids: CASSPFTGRRYNEQFF.

This clonotype was picked up a small number of times. The chain carries TRBV20-1 and TRBJ2-7, with 10 bases lining up with TRBD2. Germline CDR1 is DFQATT and CDR2 is SNEGSKA (reference sequence). With 1 base clipped from V and 4 bases from J, the junction kept 4 bases outside the gene matches. The CDR3 covers 14 residues. CDR3 in amino acids: CSARALAGTYEQYF. CDR3 coding DNA: TGCAGTGCTAGAGCACTAGCGGGAACTTACGAGCAGTACTTC.

This clonotype has just a few counts. The rearrangement uses TRBV20-1 and TRBJ1-1; the D is unclear. The CDR3 is 13 residues long. CDR1 and CDR2 (germline): DFQATT, SNEGSKA (reference sequence). Between the trimmed V and J ends, which lost 0 bases and 3 bases, there was a span of 8 bases. This chain's CDR3 is CSARDPSDTEAFF. CDR3 sequence (DNA): TGCAGTGCTAGAGACCCCAGTGACACTGAAGCTTTCTTT.

The rearrangement uses TRBV20-1 and TRBJ2-7; 16 bases agree with TRBD2. J lost 3 bases, V lost 5 bases, and 7 bases had no gene match. From germline, CDR1 is DFQATT and CDR2 SNEGSKA (reference sequence). CDR3 length: 16 amino acids. The CDR3 spells CSADPGLAGGGYEQYF. CDR3 DNA sequence: TGCAGTGCTGATCCGGGACTAGCGGGGGGGGGCTACGAGCAGTACTTC.

This clonotype was recorded many times. This rearrangement joins TRBV9 to TRBJ2-1; D is possibly TRBD1 (6 bases). CDR1 is SGDLS, CDR2 YYNGEE, per germline. CDR3 length: 12 residues. Trimming took 3 bases from V and 5 from J, leaving 6 bases between them. The CDR3 region is CASSEGDNEQFF. The CDR3 coding sequence is TGTGCCAGCAGCGAGGGGGACAATGAGCAGTTCTTC.

V and J are TRBV7-2 and TRBJ2-5; 9 positions agree with TRBD2. CDR3 length: 17 residues. Looked up from germline, CDR1 is SGHTA and CDR2 is FQGNSA. After removal of 1 base from V and 8 bases from J, the junction contained 14 bases not matched to a gene. CDR3 in amino acids: CASSLGASGIGRDTQYF. The CDR3 DNA is TGTGCCAGCAGCTTAGGAGCTAGCGGGATAGGACGAGATACCCAGTACTTC.

Written as DNA, the CDR3 is TGTGCCAGCAGTGAATGGATCACCGGGGAGCTGTTTTTT. Translated: CASSEWITGELFF. The chain has TRBV6-1 and TRBJ2-2, with D unresolved. Germline assignment: CDR1 MNHNS and CDR2 SASEGT. CDR3 size: 13 residues. V lost 2 bases, J lost 4 bases, and 5 bases lay in between.

This clonotype has just a few counts. The V gene is TRBV5-1, the J gene TRBJ2-1, with unresolved D. The V gene's germline CDR1 is SGHRS and CDR2 YFSETQ. The ends were cut back, 3 bases at V and 6 bases at J, with 10 bases in the middle. The CDR3 extends over 13 amino acids. The CDR3 nucleotides read TGCGCCAGCAGCTCCGGGCCCATCAATGAGCAGTTCTTC. It is translated as CASSSGPINEQFF. Full variable domain (rest looked up from reference TRBV5-1 and TRBJ2-1): KAGVTQTPRYLIKTRGQQVTLSCSPISGHRSVSWYQQTPGQGLQFLFEYFSETQRNKGNFPGRFSGRQFSNSRSEMNVSTLELGDSALYLCASSSGPINEQFFGPGTRLTVL.

This clonotype was picked up a small number of times. The chain joins TRBV20-1 to TRBJ1-1, with 7 bases fitting TRBD1. Germline V gene sequence: CDR1 DFQATT, CDR2 SNEGSKA (reference sequence). There are 14 residues in the CDR3. V lost 3 bases and J lost 3; bases outside the gene matches: 7. The chain's CDR3 is CSARPGQLYTEAFF. The CDR3 DNA sequence: TGCAGTGCTAGGCCGGGACAGCTTTACACTGAAGCTTTCTTT.

The CDR3 protein is CASSYPGQGTETQYF. The CDR3 region has the DNA TGTGCCAGCAGTTACCCGGGACAGGGGACGGAGACCCAGTACTTC. The J gene is TRBJ2-5, the V gene TRBV6-2 or TRBV6-3; 10 bases line up with TRBD1. V was clipped by 2 bases and J by 5 bases; unmatched bases: 5. The germline V gene has CDR1 MNHEY and CDR2 SVGEGT. There are 15 residues in the CDR3.